The 4 T cell receptor beta chains below all came from one sample that was sequenced in a study of OX40 agonist ivuxolimab in advanced cancers. Repertoires were generated with immunoSEQ multiplex PCR, while TCRdb's copy carries only in-frame clones and drops some. The table has about 62,000 clones, around 85% seen once. The sample here was CD4+ or CD8+ T cells sorted from blood, taken in a trial of the OX40 agonist ivuxolimab. Receptor source: an adult with an advanced solid tumor such as melanoma, head and neck, liver or kidney cancer.

This clone was found a few times. V gene TRBV2 combines with J gene TRBJ2-4, with 12 bases that match TRBD2. Trimming removed 4 bases from V and 8 bases from J; junction bases left unmatched: 9. This CDR3 spans 16 amino acids. The V gene's germline CDR1 is SNHLY and CDR2 FYNNEI. CDR3: CASSGSSGGARDIQYF. The CDR3 region has the DNA TGTGCCAGCAGTGGTTCTAGCGGGGGGGCGCGGGACATTCAGTACTTC. The full variable domain, completed using reference TRBV2 and TRBJ2-4, is EPEVTQTPSHQVTQMGQEVILRCVPISNHLYFYWYRQILGQKVEFLVSFYNNEISEKSEIFDDQFSVERPDGSNFTLKIRSTKLEDSAMYFCASSGSSGGARDIQYFGAGTRLSVL.

This chain connects TRBV5-1 to TRBJ2-3, with a weak D call TRBD1 (6 bases). The CDR3 has 16 residues. Trimming took off 3 bases at V and 4 bases at J, with 18 bases between the two ends. Germline V gives CDR1 SGHRS, CDR2 YFSETQ. The CDR3: CASSWSGTRNSDTQYF. The CDR3 coding sequence is TGCGCCAGCAGCTGGTCCGGGACACGGAACTCAGATACGCAGTATTTT.

This rearrangement joins TRBV6-1 to TRBJ2-1; the match to TRBD1 covers 7 bases. V shed 10 bases, J shed 6 bases, and the junction held 15 bases outside the gene matches. The CDR3 runs 15 residues. CDR1 is MNHNS and CDR2 is SASEGT in the germline V gene. The CDR3 protein is CATKGAQVRSNEQFF. CDR3 in DNA: TGTGCCACCAAGGGGGCACAGGTGCGATCCAATGAGCAGTTCTTC.

The CDR3 bases are TGTGCCAGTAGAACAGGGAGGGTCGATAATTCACCCCTCCACTTT. Its protein is CASRTGRVDNSPLHF. This sequence joins TRBV19 and TRBJ1-6; D possibly corresponds to TRBD1 (6 bases). Germline V gene lookup returns CDR1 LNHDA and CDR2 SQIVND (reference sequence). The CDR3 is 15 residues long. V gave up 6 bases and J gave up 5 bases, with 14 bases separating them.